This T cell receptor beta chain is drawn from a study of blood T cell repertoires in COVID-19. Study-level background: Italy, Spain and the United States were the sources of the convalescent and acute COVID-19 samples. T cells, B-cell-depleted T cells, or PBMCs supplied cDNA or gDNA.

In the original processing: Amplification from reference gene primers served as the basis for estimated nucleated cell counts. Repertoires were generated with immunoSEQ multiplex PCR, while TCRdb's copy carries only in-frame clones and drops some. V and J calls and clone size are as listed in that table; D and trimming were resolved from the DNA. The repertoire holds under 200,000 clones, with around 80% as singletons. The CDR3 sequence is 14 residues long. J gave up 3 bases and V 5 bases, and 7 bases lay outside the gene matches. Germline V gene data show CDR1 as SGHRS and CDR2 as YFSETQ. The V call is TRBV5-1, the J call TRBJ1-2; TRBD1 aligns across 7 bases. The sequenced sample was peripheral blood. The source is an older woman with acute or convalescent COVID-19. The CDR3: CASRPITGDYGYTF. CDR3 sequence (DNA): TGCGCCAGCAGACCGATCACAGGGGACTATGGCTACACCTTC.